This record covers a single TCR beta chain. Per the authors' pipeline: Amplification from reference gene primers served as the basis for estimated nucleated cell counts. TCRdb's copy holds only in-frame clones and misses some; the assay was immunoSEQ multiplex PCR. D and trimming come from the DNA, and the V and J calls and clone size come from that table. The repertoire holds 200,000 to 250,000 clones, about 88% seen once, with 2.6% in the top ten. The entry originates in a study of blood T cell repertoires in COVID-19. The CDR3 runs to 13 residues. The germline V gene has CDR1 ENHRY and CDR2 SYGVKD. Trimming took 2 bases from V and 4 from J, leaving 8 bases between them. Donors in Cohort 3 counted as recovered after two negative PCRs, clearance, or symptom resolution.

The TCR originated in a woman aged 25-40 years who had recovered from COVID-19. The sample was PBMCs or T cells enriched from blood (not recorded which). The chain employs TRBV10-3 and TRBJ1-1, with a possible D match to TRBD1 (5 bases). The CDR3 sequence is CAISERGTTEAFF. The DNA of the CDR3 is TGTGCCATCAGTGAGCGGGGGACCACTGAAGCTTTCTTT.